The present T cell receptor beta chain was sequenced within a study of OX40 agonist ivuxolimab in advanced cancers. Study background: Patients were roughly 83% male with ages roughly 20 to 85, mean 60.

The table came from immunoSEQ multiplex PCR; TCRdb's copy has only in-frame clones and leaves some out. The data contain about 110,000 clones, roughly nine tenths of them singletons. This clone was seen once. Systemic immunosuppression or autoimmune disease history was grounds to exclude patients. Baseline, cycle 4 day 1, and cycle 7 day 1 were the blood sampling points. This CDR3 contains 15 residues. Unmatched junction bases numbered 7, after V lost 3 bases and J lost 5 bases. Germline values: CDR1 LNHDA, CDR2 SQIVND (reference sequence). This chain uses TRBV19 with TRBJ2-3, with 8 bases that match TRBD2. The clonotype comes from an adult with an advanced solid tumor such as melanoma, head and neck, liver or kidney cancer. The source material was CD4+ or CD8+ T cells sorted from blood, sampled in a trial of the OX40 agonist ivuxolimab. The CDR3 is CASSMIGGAVDTQYF. In DNA form, the CDR3 reads TGTGCCAGTAGTATGATCGGGGGGGCCGTAGATACGCAGTATTTT.